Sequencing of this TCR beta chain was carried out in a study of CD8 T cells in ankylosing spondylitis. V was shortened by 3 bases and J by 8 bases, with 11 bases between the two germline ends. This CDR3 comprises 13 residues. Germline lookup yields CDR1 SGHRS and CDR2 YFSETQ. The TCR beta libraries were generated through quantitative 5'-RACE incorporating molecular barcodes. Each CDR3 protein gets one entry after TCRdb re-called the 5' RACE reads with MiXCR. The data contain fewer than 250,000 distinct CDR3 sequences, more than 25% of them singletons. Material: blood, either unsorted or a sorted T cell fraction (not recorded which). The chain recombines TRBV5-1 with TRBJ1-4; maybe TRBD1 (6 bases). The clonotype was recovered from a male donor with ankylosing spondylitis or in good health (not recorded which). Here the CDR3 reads CASSSEGGEKLFF. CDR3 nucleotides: TGCGCCAGCAGCTCCGAAGGGGGAGAAAAACTGTTTTTT.